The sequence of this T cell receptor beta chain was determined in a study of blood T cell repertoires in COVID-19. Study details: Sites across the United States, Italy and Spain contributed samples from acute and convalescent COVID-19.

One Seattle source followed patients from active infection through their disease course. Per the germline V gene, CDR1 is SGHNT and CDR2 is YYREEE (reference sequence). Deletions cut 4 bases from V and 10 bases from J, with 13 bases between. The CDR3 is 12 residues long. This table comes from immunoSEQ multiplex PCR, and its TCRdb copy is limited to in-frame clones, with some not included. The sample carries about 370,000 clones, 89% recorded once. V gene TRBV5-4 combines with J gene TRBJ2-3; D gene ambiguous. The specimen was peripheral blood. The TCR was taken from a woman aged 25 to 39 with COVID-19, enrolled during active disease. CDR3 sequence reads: CASSLMLEPQYF. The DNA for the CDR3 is TGTGCCAGCAGCCTCATGTTAGAGCCGCAGTATTTT. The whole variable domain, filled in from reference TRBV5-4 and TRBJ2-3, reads ETGVTQSPTHLIKTRGQQVTLRCSSQSGHNTVSWYQQALGQGPQFIFQYYREEENGRGNFPPRFSGLQFPNYSSELNVNALELDDSALYLCASSLMLEPQYFGPGTRLTVL.